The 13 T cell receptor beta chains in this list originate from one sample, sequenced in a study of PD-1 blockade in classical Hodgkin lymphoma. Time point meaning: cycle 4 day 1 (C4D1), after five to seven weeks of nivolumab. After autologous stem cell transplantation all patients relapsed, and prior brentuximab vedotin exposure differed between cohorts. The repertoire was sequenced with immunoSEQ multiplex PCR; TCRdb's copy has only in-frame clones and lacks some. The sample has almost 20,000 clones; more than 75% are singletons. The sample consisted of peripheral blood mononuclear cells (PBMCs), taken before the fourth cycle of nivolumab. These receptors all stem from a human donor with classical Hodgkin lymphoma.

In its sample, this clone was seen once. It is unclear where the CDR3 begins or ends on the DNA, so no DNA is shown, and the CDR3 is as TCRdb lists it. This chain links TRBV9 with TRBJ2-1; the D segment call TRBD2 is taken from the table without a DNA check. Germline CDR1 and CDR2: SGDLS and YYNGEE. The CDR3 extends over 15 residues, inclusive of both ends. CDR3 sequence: CASSVGGGTSGQSFF.

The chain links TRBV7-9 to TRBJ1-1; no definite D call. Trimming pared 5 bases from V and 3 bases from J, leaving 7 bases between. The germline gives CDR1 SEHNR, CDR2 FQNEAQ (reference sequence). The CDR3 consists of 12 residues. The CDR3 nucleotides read TGTGCCAGCAGCGTGCAGGACACTGAAGCTTTCTTT. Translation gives CASSVQDTEAFF.

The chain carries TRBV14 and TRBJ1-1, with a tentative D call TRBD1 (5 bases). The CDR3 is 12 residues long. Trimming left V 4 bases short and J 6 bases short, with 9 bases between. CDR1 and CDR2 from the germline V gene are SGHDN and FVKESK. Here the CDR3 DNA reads TGTGCCAGCAGCCGGGGGGGATCTGAAGCTTTCTTT. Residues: CASSRGGSEAFF.

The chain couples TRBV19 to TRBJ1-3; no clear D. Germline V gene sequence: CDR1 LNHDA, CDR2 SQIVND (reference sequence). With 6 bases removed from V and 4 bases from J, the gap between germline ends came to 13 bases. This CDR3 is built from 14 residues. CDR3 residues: CASSYMVLGNTIYF. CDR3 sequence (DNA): TGTGCCAGTAGCTACATGGTTCTCGGAAACACCATATATTTT.

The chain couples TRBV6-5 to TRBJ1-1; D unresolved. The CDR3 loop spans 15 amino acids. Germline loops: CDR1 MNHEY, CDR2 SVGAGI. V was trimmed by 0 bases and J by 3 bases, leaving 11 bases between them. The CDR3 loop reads CASSYSSNTHTEAFF. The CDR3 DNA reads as TGTGCCAGCAGTTACTCGAGTAACACCCACACTGAAGCTTTCTTT.

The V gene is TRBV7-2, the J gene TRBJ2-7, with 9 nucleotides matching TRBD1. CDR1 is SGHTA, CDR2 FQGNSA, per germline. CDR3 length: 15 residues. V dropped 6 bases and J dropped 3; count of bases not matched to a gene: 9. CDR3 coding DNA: TGTGCCAGCAGTTTACCGGGACAGGGTGGCTACGAGCAGTACTTC. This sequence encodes CASSLPGQGGYEQYF.

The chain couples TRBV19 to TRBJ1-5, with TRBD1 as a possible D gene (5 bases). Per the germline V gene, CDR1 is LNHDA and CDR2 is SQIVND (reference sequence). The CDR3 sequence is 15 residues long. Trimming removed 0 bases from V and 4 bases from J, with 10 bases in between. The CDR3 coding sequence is TGTGCCAGTAGTATAGATCCCGGGGGAAATCAGCCCCAGCATTTT. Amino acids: CASSIDPGGNQPQHF.

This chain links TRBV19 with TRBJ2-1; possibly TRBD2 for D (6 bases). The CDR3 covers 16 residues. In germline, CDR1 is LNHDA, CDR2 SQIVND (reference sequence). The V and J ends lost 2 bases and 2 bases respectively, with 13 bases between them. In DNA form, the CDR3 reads TGTGCCAGTAGTATAATGGCCCAGCGGGCCTACAATGAGCAGTTCTTC. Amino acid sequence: CASSIMAQRAYNEQFF.

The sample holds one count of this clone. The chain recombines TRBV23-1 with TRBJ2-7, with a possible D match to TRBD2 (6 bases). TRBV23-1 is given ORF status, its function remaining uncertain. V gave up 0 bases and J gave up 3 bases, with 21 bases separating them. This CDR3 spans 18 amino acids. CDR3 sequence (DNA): TGCGCCAGCAGTCAATCGAGGCAGAATAGCGGAATCTTCTACGAGCAGTACTTC. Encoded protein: CASSQSRQNSGIFYEQYF.

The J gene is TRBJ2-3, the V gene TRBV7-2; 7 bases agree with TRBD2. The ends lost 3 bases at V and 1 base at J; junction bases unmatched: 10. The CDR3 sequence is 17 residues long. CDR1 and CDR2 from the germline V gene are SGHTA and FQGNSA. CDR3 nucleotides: TGTGCCAGCAGCTTCTCGTGGGCGGGAGTCGGCACAGATACGCAGTATTTT. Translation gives CASSFSWAGVGTDTQYF. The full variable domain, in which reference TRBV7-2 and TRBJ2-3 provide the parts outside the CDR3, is GAGVSQSPSNKVTEKGKDVELRCDPISGHTALYWYRQSLGQGLEFLIYFQGNSAPDKSGLPSDRFSAERTGGSVSTLTIQRTQQEDSAVYLCASSFSWAGVGTDTQYFGPGTRLTVL.

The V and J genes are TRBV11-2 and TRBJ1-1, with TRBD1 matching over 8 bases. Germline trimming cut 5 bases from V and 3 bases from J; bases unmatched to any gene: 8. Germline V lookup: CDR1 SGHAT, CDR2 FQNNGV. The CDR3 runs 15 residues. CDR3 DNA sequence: TGTGCCAGCAGCCCCCTCGGACAGGGAGACACTGAAGCTTTCTTT. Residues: CASSPLGQGDTEAFF.

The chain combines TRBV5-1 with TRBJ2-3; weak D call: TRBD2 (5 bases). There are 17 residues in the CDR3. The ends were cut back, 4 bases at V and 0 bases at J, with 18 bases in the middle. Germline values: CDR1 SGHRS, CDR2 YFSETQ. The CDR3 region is CASSAPTRASSTDTQYF. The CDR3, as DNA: TGCGCCAGCAGCGCCCCAACTAGAGCGAGCAGCACAGATACGCAGTATTTT.

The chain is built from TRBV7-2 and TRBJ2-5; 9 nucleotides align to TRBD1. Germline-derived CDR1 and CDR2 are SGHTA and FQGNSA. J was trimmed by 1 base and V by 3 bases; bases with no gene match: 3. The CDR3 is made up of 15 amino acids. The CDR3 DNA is TGTGCCAGCAGCTTTGACAGGGGGTTCCAAGAGACCCAGTACTTC. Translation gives CASSFDRGFQETQYF. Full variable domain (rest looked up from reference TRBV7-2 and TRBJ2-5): GAGVSQSPSNKVTEKGKDVELRCDPISGHTALYWYRQSLGQGLEFLIYFQGNSAPDKSGLPSDRFSAERTGGSVSTLTIQRTQQEDSAVYLCASSFDRGFQETQYFGPGTRLLVL.